The 32 T cell receptor beta chains reported below all come from one sample, sequenced in a study of blood T cell repertoires in COVID-19. Only in-frame clones appear in the TCRdb table, and some are missing; sequencing was by immunoSEQ multiplex PCR. The sample consists of roughly 80,000 clones, about four fifths of them appearing once. The sample consisted of peripheral blood. Receptors originate from a woman aged 60-75 years with acute or convalescent COVID-19.

Notes on this clone: Other DNA sequences in the same sample also yield this CDR3. This CDR3 reads CASSVAGRDYEQYF. As DNA, the CDR3 is TGTGCCAGCAGCGTAGCCGGCAGGGACTACGAGCAGTACTTC. The rearrangement uses TRBV9 and TRBJ2-7; D is possibly TRBD1 (5 bases). CDR1 is SGDLS and CDR2 is YYNGEE in the germline V gene. The ends were cut back, 0 bases at V and 3 bases at J, with 10 bases in the middle. This CDR3 contains 14 residues. Full variable domain (outside the CDR3, taken from reference TRBV9 and TRBJ2-7): DSGVTQTPKHLITATGQRVTLRCSPRSGDLSVYWYQQSLDQGLQFLIQYYNGEERAKGNILERFSAQQFPDLHSELNLSSLELGDSALYFCASSVAGRDYEQYFGPGTRLTVT.

This chain uses TRBV7-2 with TRBJ1-2, with D tentatively TRBD1 (6 bases). The length of the CDR3 is 15 residues. CDR1 is SGHTA and CDR2 is FQGNSA in the germline V gene. V lost 1 base and J 2 bases, leaving 11 bases between the germline ends. The CDR3 here is CASSLGTALNYGYTF. In DNA, the CDR3 is TGTGCCAGCAGCTTAGGGACAGCCCTGAACTATGGCTACACCTTC.

The V call is TRBV7-2, the J call TRBJ2-1; D call uncertain. This CDR3 is built from 12 residues. Germline V lookup: CDR1 SGHTA, CDR2 FQGNSA. Between the trimmed V and J ends, which lost 2 bases and 8 bases, there was a span of 7 bases. As DNA, the CDR3 is TGTGCCAGCAGCTTATCCGAGCATGAGCAGTTCTTC. It codes for CASSLSEHEQFF. The full variable domain, rest sourced from reference TRBV7-2 and TRBJ2-1, is GAGVSQSPSNKVTEKGKDVELRCDPISGHTALYWYRQSLGQGLEFLIYFQGNSAPDKSGLPSDRFSAERTGGSVSTLTIQRTQQEDSAVYLCASSLSEHEQFFGPGTRLTVL.

This clone has only a few counts. The chain is built from TRBV29-1 and TRBJ2-7; 9 bases are shared with TRBD1. This CDR3 has 14 amino acids. Losses at the gene ends were 7 bases for V and 4 bases for J; bases not matched to a gene: 11. The V gene's germline CDR1 is SQVTM and CDR2 ANQGSEA. The CDR3: CSADGTGQGYEQYF. The DNA of the CDR3 is TGCAGCGCAGACGGGACTGGACAGGGGTACGAGCAGTACTTC.

The chain combines TRBV6-6 with TRBJ2-7, with 9 bases identical to TRBD1. The CDR3 totals 16 residues. V lost 5 bases to trimming and J lost 4 bases; unmatched junction nucleotides: 12. From germline, CDR1 is MNHNY and CDR2 SVGAGI (reference sequence). CDR3 nucleotide sequence: TGTGCCAGCAGTCCCGGAAGGGGACAGGGTCGGTACGAGCAGTACGTC. This gives the protein CASSPGRGQGRYEQYV.

This clone came up once. The V call is TRBV9, the J call TRBJ2-3; 7 bases line up with TRBD1. J was trimmed by 3 bases and V by 3 bases; bases with no gene match: 10. Germline V lookup: CDR1 SGDLS, CDR2 YYNGEE. The CDR3 has 16 residues. CDR3 nucleotide sequence: TGTGCCAGCAGCGCCCGAGGAGACAGGGCAACAGATACGCAGTATTTT. As protein: CASSARGDRATDTQYF.

The chain has TRBV5-6 and TRBJ1-1; 10 bases map to TRBD1. Trimming at V came to 4 bases and at J to 5 bases, leaving 8 bases not matched to a gene. From germline, CDR1 is SGHDT and CDR2 YYEEEE. CDR3 length: 15 amino acids. The CDR3 region is CASSAYDRGQTEAFF. CDR3 DNA sequence: TGTGCCAGCAGCGCTTATGACAGGGGGCAGACTGAAGCTTTCTTT. Full variable domain (outside the CDR3, taken from reference TRBV5-6 and TRBJ1-1): DAGVTQSPTHLIKTRGQQVTLRCSPKSGHDTVSWYQQALGQGPQFIFQYYEEEERQRGNFPDRFSGHQFPNYSSELNVNALLLGDSALYLCASSAYDRGQTEAFFGQGTRLTVV.

This clone was seen a single time. The chain joins TRBV9 to TRBJ1-1; maybe TRBD1 (5 bases). The germline V gene has CDR1 SGDLS and CDR2 YYNGEE. The CDR3 totals 15 residues. V was clipped by 0 bases and J by 1 base, with 10 bases between them. CDR3 sequence: CASSVVLGGNTEAFF. The CDR3 DNA reads TGTGCCAGCAGCGTAGTTTTGGGGGGGAACACTGAAGCTTTCTTT.

The chain combines TRBV20-1 with TRBJ2-7; 12 bases match TRBD2. Germline lookup yields CDR1 DFQATT and CDR2 SNEGSKA (reference sequence). This CDR3 is 13 amino acids long. Trimming took 3 bases from V and 4 from J; bases not matched to a gene: 1. The chain's CDR3 is CSASLAGGYEQYF. The CDR3 DNA follows: TGCAGTGCTAGTCTAGCGGGGGGGTACGAGCAGTACTTC.

This sequence joins TRBV7-9 and TRBJ1-1; the match to TRBD1 covers 7 bases. The CDR3 is 16 residues long. Germline V lookup: CDR1 SEHNR, CDR2 FQNEAQ (reference sequence). V dropped 4 bases and J dropped 1; count of bases not matched to a gene: 9. The CDR3 DNA reads as TGTGCCAGCAGCTCGATCCCGCGACAGGGGAACACTGAAGCTTTCTTT. Residues: CASSSIPRQGNTEAFF.

The chain couples TRBV5-1 to TRBJ2-7; 7 positions match TRBD1. V lost 3 bases, J lost 0 bases, and 3 bases stayed unmatched. This CDR3 has 14 residues. Looked up from germline, CDR1 is SGHRS and CDR2 is YFSETQ. The CDR3 reads CASSSGQFSYEQYF. As DNA, the CDR3 is TGCGCCAGCAGCTCGGGACAGTTCTCCTACGAGCAGTACTTC.

The rearrangement links TRBV12-3 or TRBV12-4 to TRBJ1-2; unclear D gene. The CDR3 length is 12 residues. The germline V and J ends were trimmed by 5 bases and 5 bases, with 9 bases remaining between them. CDR3 sequence (DNA): TGTGCCAGCAGTCCACGGGGTTATGGCTACACCTTC. Its translation: CASSPRGYGYTF.

This clone was detected only a few times. The chain combines TRBV27 with TRBJ1-3; D remains unclear. The germline V gene encodes CDR1 MNHEY and CDR2 SMNVEV (reference sequence). V lost 3 bases, J lost 2 bases, and 14 bases lay in between. The CDR3 has 16 residues. The CDR3 reads CASSFSRYEPGNTIYF. CDR3 nucleotides: TGTGCCAGCAGTTTCTCCCGGTATGAGCCTGGAAACACCATATATTTT.

This chain connects TRBV24-1 to TRBJ2-3, with D perhaps TRBD1 (6 bases). V lost 3 bases and J lost 4, with 10 bases in between. The CDR3 has 14 residues. Germline V gives CDR1 KGHDR, CDR2 SFDVKD. CDR3 protein: CATSDPRTADTQYF. In DNA form, the CDR3 reads TGTGCCACCAGTGATCCCAGGACAGCAGATACGCAGTATTTT.

This clone came up once. CDR3 sequence: CASSFSGSTNQPQHF. The DNA of the CDR3 is TGTGCCAGCAGCTTCTCAGGGTCGACGAATCAGCCCCAGCATTTT. The chain uses TRBV7-2 and TRBJ1-5; D is perhaps TRBD1 (5 bases). CDR1 SGHTA and CDR2 FQGNSA come from the germline V gene. Trimming stripped 3 bases from V and 4 bases from J, with 13 bases between. CDR3 length: 15 residues.

The rearrangement links TRBV7-3 to TRBJ2-5; 12 bases line up with TRBD2. Germline assignment: CDR1 SGHTA and CDR2 FQGTGA. The CDR3 length is 15 residues. Trimming cost V 4 bases and J 3 bases; bases outside gene matches: 3. The CDR3 protein is CASSSSGGAKETQYF. CDR3 nucleotide sequence: TGTGCCAGCAGCTCTAGCGGGGGGGCCAAAGAGACCCAGTACTTC.

The chain is built from TRBV14 and TRBJ2-7; D is possibly TRBD2 (5 bases). From germline, CDR1 is SGHDN and CDR2 FVKESK. The CDR3 totals 17 residues. V was shortened by 0 bases and J by 3 bases, with 18 bases between the two germline ends. The CDR3 nucleotides are TGTGCCAGCAGCCAAGAAGTCTCGCCGGGATATAGCTACGAGCAGTACTTC. It translates to CASSQEVSPGYSYEQYF.

CDR3 nucleotides: TGTGCCAGCAGCTTATACGGGAATGAAAAACTGTTTTTT. Amino acid sequence: CASSLYGNEKLFF. The chain has TRBV7-6 and TRBJ1-4, with D hard to call. Germline lookup yields CDR1 SGHVS and CDR2 FNYEAQ. The CDR3 is 13 amino acids. Trimming shortened V by 2 bases and J by 5 bases, and 6 bases separated the two germline ends.

The chain recombines TRBV6-5 with TRBJ2-5; TRBD2 matches at 8 bases. The V gene's germline CDR1 is MNHEY and CDR2 SVGAGI. The CDR3 length is 16 residues. V lost 3 bases and J lost 1; bases outside the gene matches: 7. This chain's CDR3 is CASSYKPAGAQETQYF. As DNA, the CDR3 is TGTGCCAGCAGTTATAAACCAGCGGGGGCCCAAGAGACCCAGTACTTC.

V and J are TRBV30 and TRBJ1-4; 7 nucleotides match TRBD1. V shed 7 bases and J 8 bases; nucleotides not matched to a gene: 4. CDR3 size: 11 residues. Germline loops: CDR1 GTSNPN, CDR2 SVGIG (reference sequence). CDR3 sequence reads: CASGQREKLFF. CDR3 coding DNA: TGTGCCTCGGGACAGAGAGAAAAACTGTTTTTT.

The chain couples TRBV5-6 to TRBJ2-7; 10 positions match TRBD1. The CDR3 totals 14 residues. CDR1 and CDR2 from the germline V gene are SGHDT and YYEEEE. Unmatched junction bases numbered 7, after V lost 5 bases and J lost 5 bases. In DNA, the CDR3 is TGTGCCAGCAGTTGGGACAGGGGAGGGGACGAGCAGTACTTC. Its translation: CASSWDRGGDEQYF. Full variable domain (rest looked up from reference TRBV5-6 and TRBJ2-7): DAGVTQSPTHLIKTRGQQVTLRCSPKSGHDTVSWYQQALGQGPQFIFQYYEEEERQRGNFPDRFSGHQFPNYSSELNVNALLLGDSALYLCASSWDRGGDEQYFGPGTRLTVT.

The rearrangement joins TRBV4-1 to TRBJ2-6, with D perhaps TRBD1 (5 bases). The V gene lost 3 bases and the J gene lost 1 base, with 19 bases spanning the gap. The germline CDR1 and CDR2 sequences are MGHRA and YSYEKL. This CDR3 region has 19 residues. CDR3 region: CASSHTLTAPSSGANVLTF. In DNA form, the CDR3 reads TGCGCCAGCAGCCACACTTTGACAGCTCCCTCTTCTGGGGCCAACGTCCTGACTTTC.

V gene TRBV18 combines with J gene TRBJ2-5; TRBD1 aligns across 8 bases. Germline lookup yields CDR1 KGHSH and CDR2 LQKENI. Germline trimming cut 5 bases from V and 2 bases from J; bases unmatched to any gene: 4. This CDR3 is built from 14 residues. The CDR3 sequence: CASSVRTGQETQYF. The CDR3 coding sequence is TGTGCCAGCTCAGTACGGACAGGGCAAGAGACCCAGTACTTC.

This clone has only one observation. The CDR3 bases are TGTGCCACCAGTGATCTCCGATGGGGAGGGAACACCGGGGAGCTGTTTTTT. Its protein product is CATSDLRWGGNTGELFF. The chain is built from TRBV24-1 and TRBJ2-2; a weak D match, TRBD2 (6 bases). Trimming removed 3 bases at V and 1 base at J, with 14 bases between. Germline V gene lookup returns CDR1 KGHDR and CDR2 SFDVKD. The CDR3 is 17 residues long.

This chain connects TRBV6-5 to TRBJ1-1; weak D call: TRBD1 (6 bases). V gave up 5 bases and J gave up 3 bases, with 10 bases separating them. Germline V gene data show CDR1 as MNHEY and CDR2 as SVGAGI. The CDR3 length is 13 residues. CDR3 residues: CASSRGYDTEAFF. The CDR3 bases are TGTGCCAGCAGTAGGGGGTATGACACTGAAGCTTTCTTT.

This clone was recorded at least ten times. This specimen includes other DNA sequences encoding the same CDR3. This chain uses TRBV9 with TRBJ2-5; possibly TRBD1 for D (7 bases). CDR1 is SGDLS and CDR2 is YYNGEE in the germline V gene. The germline V and J ends were trimmed by 0 bases and 1 base, with 10 bases remaining between them. CDR3 length: 15 amino acids. CDR3 bases: TGTGCCAGCAGCGTAGGGAGGGGGCTCCAAGAGACCCAGTACTTC. Protein sequence: CASSVGRGLQETQYF. Drawing the rest from reference TRBV9 and TRBJ2-5, the complete variable domain is DSGVTQTPKHLITATGQRVTLRCSPRSGDLSVYWYQQSLDQGLQFLIQYYNGEERAKGNILERFSAQQFPDLHSELNLSSLELGDSALYFCASSVGRGLQETQYFGPGTRLLVL.

The CDR3 DNA is TGTGCCAGCAGCCTCAGGACAGGGTGGAACACTGAAGCTTTCTTT. Translation: CASSLRTGWNTEAFF. The chain employs TRBV7-9 and TRBJ1-1; 8 positions agree with TRBD1. V was pared by 5 bases and J by 1 base, with 6 bases of the junction left unmatched. The CDR3 runs 15 residues. Germline-derived CDR1 and CDR2 are SEHNR and FQNEAQ (reference sequence).

This chain joins TRBV3-1 (or the pseudogene TRBV3-2) and TRBJ1-1; weak D call: TRBD1 (6 bases). The V and J ends lost 3 bases and 0 bases respectively, with 8 bases between them. In germline, CDR1 is LGHDT, CDR2 YNNKEL (reference sequence). The CDR3 extends over 14 amino acids. The CDR3 sequence is CASSHGTLNTEAFF. For the CDR3, the DNA is TGTGCCAGCAGCCACGGGACACTGAACACTGAAGCTTTCTTT.

This clone was recorded a few times. This chain connects TRBV6-4 to TRBJ2-3; possibly TRBD2 for D (6 bases). The germline V gene has CDR1 MRHNA and CDR2 SNTAGT. This CDR3 has 13 residues. V was clipped by 2 bases and J by 5 bases, with 8 bases between them. The CDR3 spells CASSDEEGDTQYF. In nucleotides, the CDR3 is TGTGCCAGCAGTGACGAGGAGGGAGATACGCAGTATTTT.

V usage is TRBV7-8 and J usage is TRBJ2-7, with D perhaps matching TRBD1 (6 bases). Trimming shortened V by 5 bases and J by 3 bases, and 11 bases separated the two germline ends. This CDR3 comprises 13 residues. The germline V gene encodes CDR1 SGHVS and CDR2 FQNEAQ. As DNA, the CDR3 is TGTGCCAGCAGCCAAGCACAGGGCTACGAGCAGTACTTC. Translated, it gives CASSQAQGYEQYF.

The chain links TRBV5-1 to TRBJ2-2; 10 bases are a match to TRBD1. CDR1 and CDR2 (germline): SGHRS, YFSETQ. With 5 bases clipped from V and 3 bases from J, the junction kept 7 bases outside the gene matches. The CDR3 sequence is 16 residues long. DNA for the CDR3: TGCGCCAGCAGATTGTATGGACAGGGGGACACCGGGGAGCTGTTTTTT. Its protein product is CASRLYGQGDTGELFF.

V and J are TRBV9 and TRBJ1-1, with no clear D. This CDR3 region has 13 residues. Trimming took off 0 bases at V and 3 bases at J, with 6 bases between the two ends. CDR1 SGDLS and CDR2 YYNGEE come from the germline V gene. CDR3 amino acids: CASSVGPYTEAFF. CDR3 DNA sequence: TGTGCCAGCAGCGTAGGGCCATACACTGAAGCTTTCTTT.